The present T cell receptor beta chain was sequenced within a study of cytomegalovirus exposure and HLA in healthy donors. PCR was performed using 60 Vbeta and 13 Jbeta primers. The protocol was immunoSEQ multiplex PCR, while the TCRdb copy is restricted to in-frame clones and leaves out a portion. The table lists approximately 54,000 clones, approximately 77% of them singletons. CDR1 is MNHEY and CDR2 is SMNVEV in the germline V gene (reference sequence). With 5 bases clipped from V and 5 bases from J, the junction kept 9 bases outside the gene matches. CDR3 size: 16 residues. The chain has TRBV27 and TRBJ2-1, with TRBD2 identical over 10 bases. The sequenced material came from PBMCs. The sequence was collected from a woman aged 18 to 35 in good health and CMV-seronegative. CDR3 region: CASSPLAGEGNNEQFF. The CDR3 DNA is TGTGCCAGCAGTCCCCTAGCGGGAGAGGGGAACAATGAGCAGTTCTTC.